Below are 31 T cell receptor beta chains sequenced from a single sample in a study of Ad26.COV2.S vaccination and SARS-CoV-2 variants. Sample treatment: roughly 20 received Ad26.COV2.S at low or high dose, single or two shots; 5 received placebo; per-sample allocation not given. Following the first vaccine or placebo injection, samples were taken on day 63. Produced via immunoSEQ multiplex PCR; TCRdb's table is partial and in-frame only. The sample includes roughly 680,000 clones, about 90% of them seen just once. Source: peripheral blood, taken in a trial of Ad26.COV2.S vaccine versus placebo. These receptors came from a person between 18 and 59 years old who received the Ad26.COV2.S COVID-19 vaccine or a placebo.

Concerning this clone: Just one base apart from a much larger clone, this may be a read error. V is TRBV2 and J is TRBJ2-5; D is perhaps TRBD1 or TRBD2 (5 bases each). Trimming cost V 5 bases and J 1 base, with 8 bases left between them. The germline CDR1 and CDR2 sequences are SNHLY and FYNNEI. This CDR3 is built from 13 residues. The CDR3 is CASSWDGQETQYF. The CDR3 DNA reads as TGTGCCAGCAGTTGGGACGGCCAAGAGACCCAGTACTTC.

The V call is TRBV7-8, the J call TRBJ1-3, with D unresolved. Germline V CDR1 and CDR2: SGHVS, FQNEAQ. The CDR3 is 15 amino acids. V lost 8 bases and J lost 3, with 17 bases in between. CDR3 loop: CASSFLGLNGNTIYF. The CDR3 DNA sequence: TGTGCCAGCTCTTTCCTCGGACTAAATGGAAACACCATATATTTT.

The chain employs TRBV5-5 and TRBJ1-5; the match to TRBD1 covers 8 bases. There are 15 residues in the CDR3. The trim removed 4 bases at V and 4 bases at J, leaving 7 bases unmatched. In germline, CDR1 is SGHKS, CDR2 YYEKEE (reference sequence). DNA of the CDR3: TGTGCCAGCAGCGGGACAGGTGGAGTTAATCAGCCCCAGCATTTT. Protein sequence: CASSGTGGVNQPQHF.

This sequence joins TRBV30 and TRBJ1-1, with no clear D. The CDR3 length is 18 residues. The germline CDR1 and CDR2 sequences are GTSNPN and SVGIG (reference sequence). For the CDR3, the DNA is TGTGGCCTTAAAGGACGAGGGCCCCGCGGCCGCCTGAGCACTGAAGCTTTCTTT. It yields the protein CGLKGRGPRGRLSTEAFF.

The chain links TRBV7-2 to TRBJ1-3; the D is unclear. Germline values: CDR1 SGHTA, CDR2 FQGNSA. This CDR3 is built from 16 residues. Trimming pared 7 bases from V and 3 bases from J, leaving 19 bases between. The CDR3 loop is CASTSPGSSDGNTIYF. Here the CDR3 DNA reads TGTGCCAGCACCTCCCCGGGCTCGTCTGATGGAAACACCATATATTTT.

The chain links TRBV2 to TRBJ1-1; unclear D gene. Trimming cost V 6 bases and J 1 base, with 15 bases left between them. Germline values: CDR1 SNHLY, CDR2 FYNNEI. The CDR3 is 15 residues long. The CDR3 sequence is CASSLLVRTNTEAFF. In DNA, the CDR3 is TGTGCCAGCAGCCTCCTGGTACGGACGAACACTGAAGCTTTCTTT.

The V call is TRBV19, the J call TRBJ2-3; possibly TRBD1 for D (5 bases). Per the germline V gene, CDR1 is LNHDA and CDR2 is SQIVND (reference sequence). The CDR3 totals 13 residues. The germline V and J ends were trimmed by 9 bases and 2 bases, with 12 bases remaining between them. CDR3 nucleotide sequence: TGTGCCAGCGGACACTTCCTCACAGATACGCAGTATTTT. Encoded protein: CASGHFLTDTQYF.

The chain links TRBV7-9 to TRBJ1-1; 11 positions agree with TRBD1. This CDR3 region has 16 residues. V shed 6 bases and J 1 base; nucleotides not matched to a gene: 7. Germline-derived CDR1 and CDR2 are SEHNR and FQNEAQ (reference sequence). In DNA form, the CDR3 reads TGTGCCAGCAGAGGGACAGGGGGTTTGCGGAACACTGAAGCTTTCTTT. It is translated as CASRGTGGLRNTEAFF.

Only one count was recorded for this clone. This chain uses TRBV10-3 with TRBJ1-6, with TRBD1 identical over 7 bases. V lost 10 bases to trimming and J lost 10 bases; unmatched junction nucleotides: 10. CDR3 length: 13 residues. Germline CDR1 is ENHRY and CDR2 is SYGVKD. The CDR3 region has the DNA TGTGCCAGCGGGCAGGGGGTTCGGTCACCCCTCCACTTT. This encodes CASGQGVRSPLHF.

V usage is TRBV6-5 and J usage is TRBJ2-7; 7 nucleotides agree with TRBD2. Germline V gene lookup returns CDR1 MNHEY and CDR2 SVGAGI. The length of the CDR3 is 13 residues. V shed 7 bases and J 6 bases; nucleotides not matched to a gene: 9. CDR3 sequence (DNA): TGTGCCAGCACTCCGCCGGGGGGTAGCGAGCAGTACTTC. Translating it yields CASTPPGGSEQYF.

The chain uses TRBV4-3 and TRBJ2-5; weak D call: TRBD1 (6 bases). V lost 0 bases, J lost 7 bases, and 12 bases lay in between. Germline V gene lookup returns CDR1 LGHNA and CDR2 YSLEER. CDR3 length: 14 amino acids. CDR3 sequence reads: CASSQDPKGGTQYF. The CDR3 DNA is TGCGCCAGCAGCCAAGACCCCAAAGGGGGGACCCAGTACTTC.

The chain joins TRBV7-3 to TRBJ2-3; TRBD2 might be the D (5 bases). Germline CDR1 and CDR2: SGHTA and FQGTGA. V lost 5 bases and J 4 bases, leaving 16 bases between the germline ends. The CDR3 length is 15 residues. CDR3 loop: CASSPARSGADTQYF. The CDR3 region has the DNA TGTGCCAGCAGCCCCGCCCGGAGCGGCGCAGATACGCAGTATTTT.

J is TRBJ2-7 and V is TRBV27, with 8 bases matching TRBD1. There are 15 residues in the CDR3. CDR1 and CDR2 from the germline V gene are MNHEY and SMNVEV (reference sequence). J was trimmed by 0 bases and V by 4 bases; bases with no gene match: 5. The CDR3: CASSYRTGSSYEQYF. CDR3 in DNA: TGTGCCAGCAGTTACAGGACAGGGAGCTCCTACGAGCAGTACTTC.

The chain joins TRBV15 to TRBJ2-4, with 11 nucleotides matching TRBD2. The J segment lost 7 bases and the V segment lost 6 bases, leaving 11 bases of the junction unmatched. CDR3 length: 16 amino acids. CDR1 is LNHNV, CDR2 YYDKDF, per germline (reference sequence). CDR3 DNA sequence: TGTGCCACCAGTTTCACTAGCGGGAGATTAATGAACATTCAGTACTTC. It yields the protein CATSFTSGRLMNIQYF.

The chain links TRBV7-2 to TRBJ1-6; 8 bases are a match to TRBD1. CDR1 and CDR2 from the germline V gene are SGHTA and FQGNSA. CDR3 length: 16 residues. V trimming: 5 bases; J trimming: 7 bases; junction bases outside the gene matches: 10. CDR3 region: CASSAHRGSRNSPLHF. The CDR3 DNA reads TGTGCCAGCAGCGCACACAGGGGGTCACGGAATTCACCCCTCCACTTT.

The V call is TRBV12-3 or TRBV12-4, the J call TRBJ2-1; 8 nucleotides line up with TRBD1. The CDR3 is 12 residues long. With 11 bases clipped from V and 3 bases from J, the junction kept 3 bases outside the gene matches. CDR3: CAGGQGYNEQFF. The CDR3 coding sequence is TGTGCCGGCGGACAGGGCTACAATGAGCAGTTCTTC.

The chain uses TRBV5-1 and TRBJ2-7; 7 bases map to TRBD2. The germline CDR1 and CDR2 sequences are SGHRS and YFSETQ. With V trimmed by 4 bases and J by 4 bases, 11 bases remained unmatched. The CDR3 has 15 amino acids. The CDR3 coding sequence is TGCGCCAGCAGCGAAGGGGCGGGAGCGGGGTACGAGCAGTACTTC. It yields the protein CASSEGAGAGYEQYF.

This rearrangement joins TRBV6-5 to TRBJ2-7; D may be TRBD1 (5 bases). Germline CDR1 reads MNHEY; CDR2 reads SVGAGI. The ends were cut back, 5 bases at V and 6 bases at J, with 14 bases in the middle. This CDR3 contains 13 residues. Here the CDR3 reads CASSPGHNAEQYF. CDR3 nucleotides: TGTGCCAGCAGTCCCGGACACAACGCCGAGCAGTACTTC.

The chain has TRBV30 and TRBJ2-1, with TRBD2 matching over 7 bases. This CDR3 is 13 amino acids long. Germline values: CDR1 GTSNPN, CDR2 SVGIG (reference sequence). V was pared by 0 bases and J by 9 bases, with 5 bases of the junction left unmatched. The CDR3 sequence is CAWSVHGRTEQFF. CDR3 nucleotide sequence: TGTGCCTGGAGTGTACACGGGAGGACTGAGCAGTTCTTC.

The chain has TRBV19 and TRBJ1-1; D unresolved. CDR1 and CDR2 from the germline V gene are LNHDA and SQIVND (reference sequence). The V and J ends lost 4 bases and 3 bases respectively, with 9 bases between them. The CDR3 covers 13 residues. The CDR3 reads CASSTRVYTEAFF. As DNA, the CDR3 is TGTGCCAGTAGTACCCGCGTGTACACTGAAGCTTTCTTT.

The chain employs TRBV15 and TRBJ2-7; 8 nucleotides match TRBD1. CDR1 and CDR2 from the germline V gene are LNHNV and YYDKDF (reference sequence). Losses at the gene ends were 3 bases for V and 3 bases for J; bases not matched to a gene: 7. CDR3 length equals 15 residues. CDR3 coding DNA: TGTGCCACCAGCAGTCTGACAGGGGCTAGCTACGAGCAGTACTTC. This sequence encodes CATSSLTGASYEQYF.

The V gene is TRBV5-1, the J gene TRBJ2-3; 8 bases map to TRBD2. Losses at the gene ends were 0 bases for V and 4 bases for J; bases not matched to a gene: 7. This CDR3 contains 16 residues. Germline V CDR1 and CDR2: SGHRS, YFSETQ. CDR3 nucleotides: TGCGCCAGCAGCTTGGGGCCGGGAGGGGTGGCAGATACGCAGTATTTT. It codes for CASSLGPGGVADTQYF. The whole variable domain, remainder taken from reference TRBV5-1 and TRBJ2-3, is KAGVTQTPRYLIKTRGQQVTLSCSPISGHRSVSWYQQTPGQGLQFLFEYFSETQRNKGNFPGRFSGRQFSNSRSEMNVSTLELGDSALYLCASSLGPGGVADTQYFGPGTRLTVL.

The CDR3 spells CASSPGDIRNSPLHF. The CDR3 bases are TGTGCCAGCTCACCTGGGGACATCCGGAATTCACCCCTCCACTTT. The chain is built from TRBV18 and TRBJ1-6; maybe TRBD1 (6 bases). The CDR3 has 15 residues. Germline CDR1 is KGHSH and CDR2 is LQKENI. Deletions cut 3 bases from V and 7 bases from J, with 13 bases between. Full variable domain (outside the CDR3, taken from reference TRBV18 and TRBJ1-6): NAGVMQNPRHLVRRRGQEARLRCSPMKGHSHVYWYRQLPEEGLKFMVYLQKENIIDESGMPKERFSAEFPKEGPSILRIQQVVRGDSAAYFCASSPGDIRNSPLHFGNGTRLTVT.

The sample holds one count of this clone. The chain recombines TRBV6-5 with TRBJ1-1; perhaps TRBD1 as D (6 bases). The ends were cut back, 4 bases at V and 5 bases at J, with 11 bases in the middle. The CDR3 runs 13 residues. Germline V gives CDR1 MNHEY, CDR2 SVGAGI. This CDR3 reads CASSSGAGTEAFF. For the CDR3, the DNA is TGTGCCAGCAGTTCAGGGGCTGGGACTGAAGCTTTCTTT.

The V and J genes are TRBV5-1 and TRBJ2-1, with TRBD1 matching over 7 bases. The ends lost 3 bases at V and 7 bases at J; junction bases unmatched: 4. The CDR3 is 13 amino acids. Germline V gene sequence: CDR1 SGHRS, CDR2 YFSETQ. CDR3 DNA: TGCGCCAGCAGCTCCGACAGGGTAAATGAGCAGTTCTTC. This translates into CASSSDRVNEQFF.

The table lists this clone with a few counts. The chain is built from TRBV18 and TRBJ1-5, with unresolved D. The germline V gene has CDR1 KGHSH and CDR2 LQKENI. The CDR3 sequence is 13 residues long. The V end was cut by 2 bases, the J end by 3 bases, with 5 bases between. CDR3 DNA: TGTGCCAGCTCACCAGACACCAATCAGCCCCAGCATTTT. Translation: CASSPDTNQPQHF.

The CDR3 DNA is TGTGCCAGTAGTAGTTGGTTCTATGGCTACACCTTC. This translates into CASSSWFYGYTF. The chain has TRBV19 and TRBJ1-2; the D is unclear. Trimming pared 4 bases from V and 4 bases from J, leaving 7 bases between. The CDR3 is made up of 12 amino acids. CDR1 is LNHDA and CDR2 is SQIVND in the germline V gene (reference sequence). Combining the CDR3 with reference TRBV19 and TRBJ1-2 gives the whole variable domain DGGITQSPKYLFRKEGQNVTLSCEQNLNHDAMYWYRQDPGQGLRLIYYSQIVNDFQKGDIAEGYSVSREKKESFPLTVTSAQKNPTAFYLCASSSWFYGYTFGSGTRLTVV.

The chain is built from TRBV6-6 and TRBJ2-7; TRBD1 aligns across 7 bases. CDR3 length equals 12 residues. The germline V gene has CDR1 MNHNY and CDR2 SVGAGI (reference sequence). The trim removed 7 bases at V and 3 bases at J, leaving 3 bases unmatched. CDR3 bases: TGTGCCAGCACTAGACAGGGCTACGAGCAGTACTTC. Its protein product is CASTRQGYEQYF.

The V call is TRBV7-2, the J call TRBJ2-7; perhaps TRBD1 as D (6 bases). The V gene lost 1 base and the J gene lost 7 bases, with 14 bases spanning the gap. CDR1 and CDR2 (germline): SGHTA, FQGNSA. The CDR3 is 14 residues long. The CDR3 DNA is TGTGCCAGCAGCTTAGGGGAGTGGGGGCTAGAGCAGTACTTC. Encoded protein: CASSLGEWGLEQYF.

This chain connects TRBV5-1 to TRBJ1-1; 8 bases agree with TRBD1. The CDR3 length is 14 residues. With V trimmed by 5 bases and J by 5 bases, 8 bases remained unmatched. Per the germline V gene, CDR1 is SGHRS and CDR2 is YFSETQ. The CDR3: CASRLDRGGTEAFF. Written as DNA, the CDR3 is TGCGCCAGCAGACTTGACAGGGGAGGAACTGAAGCTTTCTTT. Full variable domain (rest looked up from reference TRBV5-1 and TRBJ1-1): KAGVTQTPRYLIKTRGQQVTLSCSPISGHRSVSWYQQTPGQGLQFLFEYFSETQRNKGNFPGRFSGRQFSNSRSEMNVSTLELGDSALYLCASRLDRGGTEAFFGQGTRLTVV.

In DNA, the CDR3 is TGTGCCAGCAGTCGCAAGGACAGGGTCTTTAATTCACCCCTCCACTTT. Amino acid sequence: CASSRKDRVFNSPLHF. J is TRBJ1-6 and V is TRBV13; TRBD1 aligns across 8 bases. Germline V gene sequence: CDR1 PRHDT, CDR2 FYEKMQ (reference sequence). There are 16 residues in the CDR3. V shed 6 bases, J shed 6 bases, and the junction held 10 bases outside the gene matches.